The next 5 T cell receptor beta chains were all read from a single sample in a study of cytomegalovirus exposure and HLA in healthy donors (TCRdb year 2017). Library prep was done by the immunoSEQ multiplex PCR assay. For the multiplex PCR, a mixture combining 60 forward primers for TCR Vbeta segments and 13 reverse primers for TCR Jbeta segments was used. TCRdb took this table from immuneACCESS and kept in-frame rearrangements with V and J called. Such tables lack part of the clones; where checked against another copy, unresolved V genes explain under half of the gap, and the rest is unexplained. Present in this sample are 150,000 to 200,000 clones, under 85% of which were seen just once. The top ten constitute under 1.5% of the sample. The sequenced sample was PBMCs. Receptor source: a woman aged 25-40 years in good health and CMV-seronegative.

This clone was seen only a few times. This chain uses TRBV5-1 with TRBJ2-7, with a weak D call TRBD1 (5 bases). Germline V gene sequence: CDR1 SGHRS, CDR2 YFSETQ. Trimming took off 5 bases at V and 4 bases at J, with 16 bases between the two ends. CDR3 length: 14 residues. DNA for the CDR3: TGCGCCAGCAGTTTCCAGGGCCCTAAGTACGAGCAGTACTTC. Amino acid sequence: CASSFQGPKYEQYF.

In this sample, this clone turned up a few times. The V and J genes are TRBV5-1 and TRBJ1-2; D unresolved. The CDR3 consists of 15 residues. Germline assignment: CDR1 SGHRS and CDR2 YFSETQ. The ends were cut back, 0 bases at V and 2 bases at J, with 11 bases in the middle. The CDR3 DNA follows: TGCGCCAGCAGCTTGGATGACACCTCAAACTATGGCTACACCTTC. Residues: CASSLDDTSNYGYTF.

The chain recombines TRBV4-2 with TRBJ1-3; D ambiguous. V was cut by 4 bases and J by 0 bases, with 16 bases left in between. The CDR3 is made up of 17 amino acids. Per the germline V gene, CDR1 is LGHNA and CDR2 is YNFKEQ. DNA for the CDR3: TGTGCCAGCAGCCTAGTTTGGGCAGCCGTCTCTGGAAACACCATATATTTT. This sequence encodes CASSLVWAAVSGNTIYF.

The rearrangement joins TRBV28 to TRBJ1-2; the D gene is possibly TRBD1 (6 bases). The CDR3 sequence is 17 residues long. V lost 1 base and J lost 1, with 16 bases in between. CDR1 is MDHEN, CDR2 SYDVKM, per germline. This chain's CDR3 is CASSLSGGGSSNYGYTF. The DNA of the CDR3 is TGTGCCAGCAGTTTATCGGGAGGGGGATCCAGTAACTATGGCTACACCTTC.

The chain employs TRBV9 and TRBJ1-5; TRBD1 might be the D (5 bases). There are 15 residues in the CDR3. The germline V and J ends were trimmed by 3 bases and 1 base, with 11 bases remaining between them. Germline V lookup: CDR1 SGDLS, CDR2 YYNGEE. For the CDR3, the DNA is TGTGCCAGCAGCGCCGGGGGGGTCAGCAATCAGCCCCAGCATTTT. It yields the protein CASSAGGVSNQPQHF.